The 2 T cell receptor beta chains presented below share a single source sample, sequenced in a study of blood T cells in healthy people across ages. It was with a sample-barcoded 5' primer and a J-beta primer mix that a second PCR of about 6 to 12 cycles was run. TCRdb passed the 5' RACE reads through MiXCR, listing each CDR3 protein once. This table holds around 1,500,000 distinct CDR3 sequences, over 25% found once. The sequenced material came from blood. The source is a woman aged 25-40 years in good health.

This clonotype turned up a few times. V is TRBV11-3 and J is TRBJ2-7, with a possible D match to TRBD2 (6 bases). The V end was cut by 6 bases, the J end by 2 bases, with 17 bases between. Germline assignment: CDR1 SGHNT and CDR2 YENEEA. This CDR3 is built from 15 residues. This CDR3 reads CASRVGLPIAYEQYF. The CDR3 bases are TGTGCCAGCAGGGTGGGACTTCCCATAGCCTACGAGCAGTACTTC.

This clonotype was observed a handful of times. The chain has TRBV5-1 and TRBJ2-1, with a tentative D call TRBD2 (7 bases). This CDR3 comprises 16 residues. With 0 bases removed from V and 6 bases from J, the gap between germline ends came to 16 bases. Germline lookup yields CDR1 SGHRS and CDR2 YFSETQ. The CDR3 loop is CASSLAVQGRGNEQFF. Written as DNA, the CDR3 is TGCGCCAGCAGCTTGGCCGTGCAGGGGAGGGGCAATGAGCAGTTCTTC.